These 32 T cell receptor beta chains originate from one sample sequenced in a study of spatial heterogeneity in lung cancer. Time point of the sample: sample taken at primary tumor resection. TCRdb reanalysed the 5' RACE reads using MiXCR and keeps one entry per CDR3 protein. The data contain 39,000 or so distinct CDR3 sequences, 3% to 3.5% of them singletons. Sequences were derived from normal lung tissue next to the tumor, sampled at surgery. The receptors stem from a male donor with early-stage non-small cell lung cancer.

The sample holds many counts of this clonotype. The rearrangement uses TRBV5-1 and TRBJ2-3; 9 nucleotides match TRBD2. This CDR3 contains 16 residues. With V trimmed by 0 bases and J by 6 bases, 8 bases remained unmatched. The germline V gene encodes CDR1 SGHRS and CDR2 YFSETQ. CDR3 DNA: TGCGCCAGCAGCTTGGCGCTAGCGGGGCCTGGGGATACGCAGTATTTT. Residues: CASSLALAGPGDTQYF. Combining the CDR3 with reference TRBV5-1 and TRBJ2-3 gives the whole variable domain KAGVTQTPRYLIKTRGQQVTLSCSPISGHRSVSWYQQTPGQGLQFLFEYFSETQRNKGNFPGRFSGRQFSNSRSEMNVSTLELGDSALYLCASSLALAGPGDTQYFGPGTRLTVL.

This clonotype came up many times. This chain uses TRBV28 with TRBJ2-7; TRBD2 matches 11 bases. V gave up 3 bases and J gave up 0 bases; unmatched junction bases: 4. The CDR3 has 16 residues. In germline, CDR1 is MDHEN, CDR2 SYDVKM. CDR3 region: CASSLGGLAASYEQYF. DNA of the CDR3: TGTGCCAGCAGTTTGGGGGGACTAGCGGCCTCCTACGAGCAGTACTTC.

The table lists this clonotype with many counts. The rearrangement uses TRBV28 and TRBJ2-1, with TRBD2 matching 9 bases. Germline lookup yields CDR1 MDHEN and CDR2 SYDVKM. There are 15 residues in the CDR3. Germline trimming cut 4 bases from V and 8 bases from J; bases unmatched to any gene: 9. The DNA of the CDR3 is TGTGCCAGCAGTTCACCCGGGACTAGCACGGATGAGCAGTTCTTC. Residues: CASSSPGTSTDEQFF.

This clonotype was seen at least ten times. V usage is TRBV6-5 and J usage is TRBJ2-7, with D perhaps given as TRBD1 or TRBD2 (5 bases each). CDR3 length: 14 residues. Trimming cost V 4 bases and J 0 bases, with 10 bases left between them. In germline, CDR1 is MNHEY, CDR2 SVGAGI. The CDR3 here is CASSSRGFSYEQYF. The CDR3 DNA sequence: TGTGCCAGCAGTTCCCGGGGCTTCTCCTACGAGCAGTACTTC.

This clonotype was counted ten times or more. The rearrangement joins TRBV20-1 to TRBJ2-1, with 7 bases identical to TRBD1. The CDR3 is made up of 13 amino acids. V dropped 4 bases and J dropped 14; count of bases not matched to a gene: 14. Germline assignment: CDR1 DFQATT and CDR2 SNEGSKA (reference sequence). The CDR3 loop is CSATIPGQYQEFF. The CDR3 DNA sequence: TGCAGTGCTACTATACCGGGACAGTACCAGGAGTTCTTC.

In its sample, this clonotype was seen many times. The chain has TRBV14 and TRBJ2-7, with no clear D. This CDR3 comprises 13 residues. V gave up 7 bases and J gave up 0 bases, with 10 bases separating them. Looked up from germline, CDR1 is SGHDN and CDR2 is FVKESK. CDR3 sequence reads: CASKPSSSYEQYF. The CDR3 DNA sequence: TGTGCCAGCAAACCATCGAGCTCCTACGAGCAGTACTTC.

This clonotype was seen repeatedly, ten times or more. The CDR3, as DNA: TGCGCCAGCAGCTTGGATAGAGGATATACAGGAGGAAGAGAGTCCAACTATGGCTACACCTTC. Translation: CASSLDRGYTGGRESNYGYTF. The chain combines TRBV5-1 with TRBJ1-2, with D possibly TRBD1 on 5 matching bases. Trimming left V 0 bases short and J 2 bases short, with 29 bases between. The CDR3 has 21 amino acids. The V gene's germline CDR1 is SGHRS and CDR2 YFSETQ.

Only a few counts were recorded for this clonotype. The CDR3 region is CASSSQGGTEAFF. The CDR3 DNA sequence: TGCGCCAGCAGCTCTCAGGGTGGCACTGAAGCTTTCTTT. This sequence joins TRBV5-1 and TRBJ1-1, with D tentatively TRBD1 (5 bases). Germline assignment: CDR1 SGHRS and CDR2 YFSETQ. V shed 3 bases and J shed 4 bases, with 10 bases lying between them. The CDR3 spans 13 residues.

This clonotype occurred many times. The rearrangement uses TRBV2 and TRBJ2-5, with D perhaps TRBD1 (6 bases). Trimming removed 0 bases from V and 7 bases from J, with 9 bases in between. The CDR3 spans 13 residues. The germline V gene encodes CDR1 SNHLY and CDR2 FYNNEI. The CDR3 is CASSEASRGTQYF. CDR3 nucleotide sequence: TGTGCCAGCAGTGAAGCATCCAGGGGGACCCAGTACTTC.

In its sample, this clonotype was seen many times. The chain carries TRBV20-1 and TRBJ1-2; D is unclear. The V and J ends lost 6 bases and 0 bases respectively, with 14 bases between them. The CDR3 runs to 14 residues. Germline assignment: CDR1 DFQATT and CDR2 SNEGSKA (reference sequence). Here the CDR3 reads CSANPRNSNYGYTF. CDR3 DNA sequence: TGCAGTGCCAACCCCAGGAATTCTAACTATGGCTACACCTTC.

This CDR3 reads CASSRGIGVMDTEAFF. The CDR3 DNA is TGCGCCAGCAGCCGCGGGATAGGGGTGATGGACACTGAAGCTTTCTTT. The genes are TRBV5-1 and TRBJ1-1, with a tentative D call TRBD1 (5 bases). The germline V and J ends were trimmed by 4 bases and 3 bases, with 19 bases remaining between them. Germline-derived CDR1 and CDR2 are SGHRS and YFSETQ. This CDR3 comprises 16 residues. Drawing the rest from reference TRBV5-1 and TRBJ1-1, the complete variable domain is KAGVTQTPRYLIKTRGQQVTLSCSPISGHRSVSWYQQTPGQGLQFLFEYFSETQRNKGNFPGRFSGRQFSNSRSEMNVSTLELGDSALYLCASSRGIGVMDTEAFFGQGTRLTVV.

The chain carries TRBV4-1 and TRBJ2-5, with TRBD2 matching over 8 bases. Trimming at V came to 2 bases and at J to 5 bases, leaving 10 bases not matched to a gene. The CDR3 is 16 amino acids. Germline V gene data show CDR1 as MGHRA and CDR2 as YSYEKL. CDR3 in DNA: TGCGCCAGCAGCCAACCACTAACTCGGGGGGGGGAGACCCAGTACTTC. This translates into CASSQPLTRGGETQYF.

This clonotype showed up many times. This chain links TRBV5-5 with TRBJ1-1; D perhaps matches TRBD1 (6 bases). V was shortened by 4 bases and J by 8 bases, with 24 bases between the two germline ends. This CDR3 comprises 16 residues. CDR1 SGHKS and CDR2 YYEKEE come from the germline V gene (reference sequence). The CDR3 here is CASSLVGDLQGSEAFF. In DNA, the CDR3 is TGTGCCAGCAGCCTAGTTGGAGACTTACAGGGTTCGGAAGCTTTCTTT.

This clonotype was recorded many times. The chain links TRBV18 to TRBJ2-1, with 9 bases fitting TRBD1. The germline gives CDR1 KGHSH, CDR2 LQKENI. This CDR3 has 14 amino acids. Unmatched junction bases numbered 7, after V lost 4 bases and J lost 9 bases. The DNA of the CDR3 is TGTGCCAGCTCACTGGGACAGGGAAATATTGAGCAGTTCTTC. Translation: CASSLGQGNIEQFF.

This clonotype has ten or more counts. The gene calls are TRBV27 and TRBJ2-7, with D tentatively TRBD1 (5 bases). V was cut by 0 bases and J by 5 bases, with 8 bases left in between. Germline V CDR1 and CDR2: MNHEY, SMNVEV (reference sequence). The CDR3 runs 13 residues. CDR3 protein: CASSLSFRDEQYF. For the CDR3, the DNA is TGTGCCAGCAGTTTATCATTCAGGGACGAGCAGTACTTC.

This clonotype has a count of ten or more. The CDR3 loop reads CASDTSRTYEQYF. The CDR3 nucleotides read TGTGCCAGCGATACTAGCCGTACCTACGAGCAGTACTTC. The chain uses TRBV28 and TRBJ2-7, with D possibly being TRBD2 (6 bases). From germline, CDR1 is MDHEN and CDR2 SYDVKM. The CDR3 covers 13 residues. V lost 8 bases and J lost 2, with 13 bases in between.

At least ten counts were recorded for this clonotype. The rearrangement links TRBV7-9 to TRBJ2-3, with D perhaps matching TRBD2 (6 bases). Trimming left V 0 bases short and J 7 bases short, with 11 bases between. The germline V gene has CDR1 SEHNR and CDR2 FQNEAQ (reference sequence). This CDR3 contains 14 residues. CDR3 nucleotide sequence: TGTGCCAGCAGCTTAGCGCTGGGGAGGTATACGCAGTATTTT. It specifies CASSLALGRYTQYF.

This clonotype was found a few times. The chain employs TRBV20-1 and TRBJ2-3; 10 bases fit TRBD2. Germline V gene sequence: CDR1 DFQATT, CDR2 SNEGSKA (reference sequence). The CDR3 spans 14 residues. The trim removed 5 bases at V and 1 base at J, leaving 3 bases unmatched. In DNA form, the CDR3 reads TGCAGTGCTTTGACTAGCGGGCGCACAGATACGCAGTATTTT. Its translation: CSALTSGRTDTQYF.

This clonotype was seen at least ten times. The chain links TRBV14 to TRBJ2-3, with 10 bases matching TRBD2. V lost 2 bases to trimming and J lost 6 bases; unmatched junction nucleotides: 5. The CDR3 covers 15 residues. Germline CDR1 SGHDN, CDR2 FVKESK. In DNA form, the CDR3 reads TGTGCCAGCAGCCAACTCCTAGCGGGGGAGGATACGCAGTATTTT. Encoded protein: CASSQLLAGEDTQYF.

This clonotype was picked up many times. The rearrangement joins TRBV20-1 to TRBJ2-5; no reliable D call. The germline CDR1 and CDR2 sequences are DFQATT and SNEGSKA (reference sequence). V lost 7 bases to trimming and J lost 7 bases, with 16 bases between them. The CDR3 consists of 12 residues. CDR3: CSVQLISGTQYF. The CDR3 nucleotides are TGCAGTGTTCAGTTAATTTCGGGGACCCAGTACTTC.

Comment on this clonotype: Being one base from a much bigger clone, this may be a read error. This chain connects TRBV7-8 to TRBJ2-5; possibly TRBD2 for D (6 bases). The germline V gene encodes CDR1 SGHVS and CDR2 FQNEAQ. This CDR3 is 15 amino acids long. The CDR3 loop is CTSSLAEVILETQYF. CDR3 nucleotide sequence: TGTACCAGCAGCTTAGCGGAGGTTATATTAGAGACCCAGTACTTC.

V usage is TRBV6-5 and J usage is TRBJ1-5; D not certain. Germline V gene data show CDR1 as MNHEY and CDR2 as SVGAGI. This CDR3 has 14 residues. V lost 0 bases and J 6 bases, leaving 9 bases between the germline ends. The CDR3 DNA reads TGTGCCAGCAGTTACTCCAGGAGCGGTCAGCCCCAGCATTTT. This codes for CASSYSRSGQPQHF.

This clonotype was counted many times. This CDR3 is CASISQDFRGKLFF. The CDR3 coding sequence is TGTGCCAGCATCAGCCAGGACTTCAGGGGAAAACTGTTTTTT. The chain couples TRBV6-1 to TRBJ1-4; TRBD1 might be the D (6 bases). The CDR3 contains 14 residues. V lost 7 bases, J lost 10 bases, and 19 bases lay in between. Germline values: CDR1 MNHNS, CDR2 SASEGT.

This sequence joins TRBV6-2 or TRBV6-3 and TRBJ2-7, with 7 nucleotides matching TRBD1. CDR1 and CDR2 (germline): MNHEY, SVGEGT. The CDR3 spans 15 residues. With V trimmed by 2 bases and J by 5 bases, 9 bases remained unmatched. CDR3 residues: CASSYPRQGIDEQYF. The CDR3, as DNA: TGTGCCAGCAGTTACCCCCGACAGGGAATCGACGAGCAGTACTTC.

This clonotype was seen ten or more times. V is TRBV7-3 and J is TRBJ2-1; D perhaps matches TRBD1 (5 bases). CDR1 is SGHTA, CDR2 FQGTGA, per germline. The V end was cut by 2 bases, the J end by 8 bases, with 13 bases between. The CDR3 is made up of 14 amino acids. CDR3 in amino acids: CASSLGAYTDEQFF. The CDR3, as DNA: TGTGCCAGCAGCTTAGGGGCATACACCGATGAGCAGTTCTTC.

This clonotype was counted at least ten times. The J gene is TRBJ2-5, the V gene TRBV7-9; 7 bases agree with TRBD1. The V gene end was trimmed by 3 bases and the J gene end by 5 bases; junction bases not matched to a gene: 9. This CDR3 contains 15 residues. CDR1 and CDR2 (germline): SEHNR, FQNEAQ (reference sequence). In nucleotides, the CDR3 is TGTGCCAGCAGCTTTACCGCAGACAGGGACGAGACCCAGTACTTC. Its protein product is CASSFTADRDETQYF.

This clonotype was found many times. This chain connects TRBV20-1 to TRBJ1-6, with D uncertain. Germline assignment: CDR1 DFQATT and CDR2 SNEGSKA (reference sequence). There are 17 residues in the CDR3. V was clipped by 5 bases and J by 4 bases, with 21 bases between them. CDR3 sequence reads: CSARTSGFSSYNSPLHF. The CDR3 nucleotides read TGCAGTGCTCGAACCAGCGGGTTCTCTTCTTATAATTCACCCCTCCACTTT.

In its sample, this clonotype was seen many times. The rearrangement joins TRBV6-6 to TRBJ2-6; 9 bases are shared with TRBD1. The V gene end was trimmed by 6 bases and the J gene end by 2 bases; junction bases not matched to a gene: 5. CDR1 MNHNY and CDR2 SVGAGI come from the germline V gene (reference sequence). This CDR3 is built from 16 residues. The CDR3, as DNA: TGTGCCAGCAGCCCGACAGGGGGTGCTGGGGCCAACGTCCTGACTTTC. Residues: CASSPTGGAGANVLTF.

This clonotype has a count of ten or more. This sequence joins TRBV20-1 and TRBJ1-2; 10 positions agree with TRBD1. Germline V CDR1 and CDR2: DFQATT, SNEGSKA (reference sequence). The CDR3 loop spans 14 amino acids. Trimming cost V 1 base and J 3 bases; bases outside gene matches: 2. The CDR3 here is CSARGQGADYGYTF. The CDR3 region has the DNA TGCAGTGCTAGAGGACAGGGGGCGGACTATGGCTACACCTTC.

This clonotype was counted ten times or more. CDR3 sequence reads: CASSQTGLAGLSSNTGELFF. The CDR3, as DNA: TGTGCCAGCAGCCAGACAGGACTAGCGGGGCTATCATCGAACACCGGGGAGCTGTTTTTT. The V and J genes are TRBV14 and TRBJ2-2, with 12 bases aligning to TRBD2. The CDR3 loop spans 20 amino acids. Germline V gene lookup returns CDR1 SGHDN and CDR2 FVKESK. J gave up 0 bases and V 3 bases, and 11 bases lay outside the gene matches.

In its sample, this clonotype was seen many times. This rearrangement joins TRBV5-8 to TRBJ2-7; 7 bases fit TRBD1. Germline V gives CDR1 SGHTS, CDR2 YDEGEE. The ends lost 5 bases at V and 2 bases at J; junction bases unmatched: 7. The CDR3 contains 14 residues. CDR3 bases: TGTGCCAGCAGGGACATGACAGGGACCTACGAGCAGTACTTC. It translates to CASRDMTGTYEQYF.

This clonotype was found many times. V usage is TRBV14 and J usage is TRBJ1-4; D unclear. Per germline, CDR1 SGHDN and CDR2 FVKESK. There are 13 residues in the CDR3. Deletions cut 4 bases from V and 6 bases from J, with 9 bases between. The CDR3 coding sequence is TGTGCCAGCAGCCGCGGGTTGGATGAAAAACTGTTTTTT. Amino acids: CASSRGLDEKLFF.